The T cell receptor (beta chain) described here comes from a study of cytomegalovirus exposure and HLA in healthy donors. Study-level background: In a later analysis, it was reported that the 90 to 150 validation repertoires had been produced on the same platform as the roughly 610 repertoires belonging to the first cohort. Study-level results: TCR beta chains numbering about 160 were designated cytomegalovirus-associated. In vitro testing confirmed a few CMV-associated chains as specific for CMV antigens.

Comments on this clone: Its target is unknown.

Clones were sequenced by immunoSEQ multiplex PCR, and TCRdb holds only the in-frame ones, with some missing. This repertoire shows some 340,000 clones, around 90% found once; its top ten account for more than 0.9%. From the roughly 110-subject validation cohort, which was separate from the approximately 720-subject first cohort, the donors were drawn. CDR3 size: 15 residues. The germline V gene encodes CDR1 SEHNR and CDR2 FQNEAQ (reference sequence). Trimming stripped 5 bases from V and 3 bases from J, with 17 bases between. The sample taken for sequencing was PBMCs. The clonotype comes from a woman aged 25 to 39 in good health and CMV-seropositive. V is TRBV7-9 and J is TRBJ2-7; a weak D match, TRBD1 (6 bases). DNA of the CDR3: TGTGCCAGCAGCCAGTCAGGGGTCGGTAGCTACGAGCAGTACTTC. Translation: CASSQSGVGSYEQYF.